One sample yielded the 5 T cell receptor beta chains listed below, sequenced in a study of Graves' ophthalmopathy and Graves' hyperthyroidism. TCR beta CDR3 regions were amplified from RNA transcripts. The authors performed first-round RT-PCR with HTBI primers and then a second-round multiplex PCR. TCRdb reprocessed the multiplex PCR reads via MiXCR and lists one record per CDR3 protein. Of approximately 1.2 million distinct CDR3 sequences listed, 35% to 40% are singletons. The specimen sequenced was peripheral blood or thyroid tissue (not recorded which). The receptors derive from an adult man with Graves' hyperthyroidism.

This clonotype was recorded many times. The V call is TRBV20-1, the J call TRBJ2-7, with D perhaps TRBD2 (5 bases). V lost 0 bases and J lost 2, with 14 bases in between. This CDR3 has 15 residues. Germline loops: CDR1 DFQATT, CDR2 SNEGSKA (reference sequence). This chain's CDR3 is CSARELGSITYEQYF. The CDR3 coding sequence is TGCAGTGCTAGAGAACTGGGGAGCATAACCTACGAGCAGTACTTC.

Turning to this clonotype: Germline and junction disagree at one end, which may indicate a read error. The chain recombines TRBV19 with TRBJ2-6, with D perhaps TRBD1 (5 bases). The CDR3 loop spans 13 amino acids. In germline, CDR1 is LNHDA, CDR2 SQIVND (reference sequence). The CDR3 loop is CASRVSGVNVLTF. DNA of the CDR3: TGTGCCAGCAGGGTTTCTGGGGTCAACGTCCTGACTTTC.

The V and J genes are TRBV7-9 and TRBJ1-4; perhaps TRBD1 as D (6 bases). Trimming cost V 5 bases and J 5 bases, with 12 bases left between them. The germline gives CDR1 SEHNR, CDR2 FQNEAQ (reference sequence). The CDR3 is 14 amino acids. The CDR3 here is CASSTRQANEKLFF. CDR3 nucleotides: TGTGCCAGCAGCACCAGACAGGCAAATGAAAAACTGTTTTTT.

The chain is built from TRBV25-1 and TRBJ1-5; D perhaps matches TRBD1 (5 bases). This CDR3 has 13 amino acids. Trimming took 11 bases from V and 5 from J, leaving 16 bases between them. Germline CDR1 is MGHDK and CDR2 is SYGVNS. As DNA, the CDR3 is TGTGCCCAGAGATGGGGGTCGGATCAGCCCCAGCATTTT. It codes for CAQRWGSDQPQHF.

V and J are TRBV10-3 and TRBJ2-5; tentative D call: TRBD1 (6 bases). CDR1 and CDR2 (germline): ENHRY, SYGVKD. This CDR3 comprises 15 residues. Trimming pared 10 bases from V and 0 bases from J, leaving 18 bases between. In DNA form, the CDR3 reads TGTGCCAGCATGCCCTGGCAGGGGTACCAAGAGACCCAGTACTTC. Translating gives CASMPWQGYQETQYF.